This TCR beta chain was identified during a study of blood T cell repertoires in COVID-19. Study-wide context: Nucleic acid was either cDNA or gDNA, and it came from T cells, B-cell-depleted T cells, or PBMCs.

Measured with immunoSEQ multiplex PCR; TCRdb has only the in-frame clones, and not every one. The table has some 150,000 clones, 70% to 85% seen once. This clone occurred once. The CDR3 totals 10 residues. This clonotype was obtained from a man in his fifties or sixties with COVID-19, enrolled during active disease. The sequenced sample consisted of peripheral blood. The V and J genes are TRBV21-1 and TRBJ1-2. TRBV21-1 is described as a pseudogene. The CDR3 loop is CASNFYGYTF. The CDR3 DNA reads TGTGCCAGCAACTTTTATGGCTACACCTTC.